The rows below give T cell receptor beta chains drawn from one sample of a study of CD8 T cells in Susac syndrome. TCRdb passed the immunoSEQ multiplex PCR reads through MiXCR, listing each CDR3 protein once. The sample has approximately 150,000 distinct CDR3 sequences, 80% to 95% seen once; the top ten hold approximately 0.14%. The sequenced material came from CD4+ T cells from PBMCs. All receptors derive from a human donor in good health. Both conserved end residues are part of each CDR3. Each record gives: clone size, D gene, V gene, J gene, CDR3 protein, CDR3 DNA. A D gene is named only where the DNA matches it firmly. Clone size is shown for a subset of rows, as once, few, many or a class of expanded clone.

NA	TRBD2	TRBV3-1	TRBJ2-1	CASRLRGLENEQFF	TGTGCCAGCAGGCTTCGGGGACTAGAGAATGAGCAGTTCTTC
NA	TRBD1	TRBV9	TRBJ2-5	CASSTGDGQGWETQYF	TGTGCCAGCAGCACCGGCGACGGACAGGGTTGGGAGACCCAGTACTTC
NA	TRBD2	TRBV2	TRBJ2-5	CASISSGGYQETQYF	TGTGCCAGCATTTCAAGCGGGGGTTACCAAGAGACCCAGTACTTC
NA	TRBD2	TRBV29-1	TRBJ2-1	CSVRGGNNEQFF	TGCAGCGTCCGGGGAGGGAACAATGAGCAGTTCTTC
NA	NA	TRBV11-2	TRBJ2-3	CASSHEVGTQYF	TGTGCCAGCAGCCACGAGGTGGGGACGCAGTATTTT
NA	TRBD1	TRBV30	TRBJ1-4	CAWMPGQATTNEKLFF	TGTGCCTGGATGCCGGGACAGGCAACAACTAATGAAAAACTGTTTTTT
NA	NA	TRBV5-6	TRBJ2-3	CASSLGGADTQYF	TGTGCCAGCAGCCTCGGGGGTGCAGATACGCAGTATTTT
NA	NA	TRBV6-1	TRBJ1-2	CASSVEGGYGYTF	TGTGCCAGCAGTGTAGAGGGGGGCTATGGCTACACCTTC
NA	NA	TRBV30	TRBJ2-7	CAWSSPGGWSYEQYF	TGTGCCTGGAGCAGTCCCGGCGGGTGGTCCTACGAGCAGTACTTC
NA	NA	TRBV18	TRBJ2-7	CASSPDNPPYEQYF	TGTGCCAGCTCACCGGACAATCCCCCCTACGAGCAGTACTTC
NA	NA	TRBV10-2	TRBJ2-5	CASSDRGPQETQYF	TGCGCCAGCAGTGATAGGGGCCCACAAGAGACCCAGTACTTC
NA	NA	TRBV14	TRBJ1-3	CASSLPGNSGNTIYF	TGTGCCAGCAGCCTCCCAGGGAACTCTGGAAACACCATATATTTT
NA	NA	TRBV29-1	TRBJ2-7	CSVAHRSYEQYF	TGCAGCGTTGCCCACAGGTCCTACGAGCAGTACTTC
NA	NA	TRBV6-5	TRBJ2-5	CASSYSSHGQGETQYF	TGTGCCAGCAGTTACTCGAGCCACGGTCAGGGGGAGACCCAGTACTTC
NA	NA	TRBV20-1	TRBJ2-3	CSARATSLATQYF	TGCAGTGCTAGAGCCACCTCACTTGCTACGCAGTATTTT
few	TRBD1	TRBV10-3	TRBJ1-1	CASSGTANTEAFF	TGTGCCAGTTCCGGGACAGCGAACACTGAAGCTTTCTTT
NA	NA	TRBV6-6	TRBJ2-3	CATGRGHTDTQYF	TGTGCCACAGGCCGGGGCCACACAGATACGCAGTATTTT
NA	NA	TRBV5-4	TRBJ1-2	CASSLEAGLLDGYTF	TGTGCCAGCAGCTTGGAAGCGGGGTTGTTGGATGGCTACACCTTC
NA	NA	TRBV4-2	TRBJ1-6	CASSQVRLEDSPLHF	TGTGCCAGCAGCCAAGTAAGGCTGGAGGATTCACCCCTCCACTTT
once	TRBD1	TRBV9	TRBJ2-5	CASSVQGARQETQYF	TGTGCCAGCAGCGTTCAGGGGGCGCGACAAGAGACCCAGTACTTC
NA	NA	TRBV12-3/TRBV12-4	TRBJ1-1	CASSFSRGEAFF	TGTGCCAGCAGTTTCTCTAGAGGGGAAGCTTTCTTT
NA	NA	TRBV5-6	TRBJ2-1	CASSLVGAGNEQFF	TGTGCCAGCAGCTTGGTAGGGGCAGGGAATGAGCAGTTCTTC
NA	NA	TRBV7-3	TRBJ1-6	CASSGGKDNSPLHF	TGTGCCAGCTCGGGGGGCAAAGATAATTCACCCCTCCACTTT
NA	NA	TRBV12-3/TRBV12-4	TRBJ2-2	CASSFGPNTGELFF	TGTGCCAGCAGTTTTGGGCCTAACACCGGGGAGCTGTTTTTT
NA	NA	TRBV7-8	TRBJ2-7	CASSLILLAQQYF	TGTGCCAGCAGCCTAATCCTCTTAGCGCAGCAGTACTTC
NA	NA	TRBV5-6	TRBJ2-7	CASSPRRPSSSYEQYF	TGTGCCAGCAGCCCTCGACGGCCTTCTAGCTCCTACGAGCAGTACTTC
NA	NA	TRBV12-3/TRBV12-4	TRBJ1-4	CASSLRLGEKLFF	TGTGCCAGCAGCCTCCGGTTGGGGGAAAAACTGTTTTTT
NA	TRBD1	TRBV10-3	TRBJ2-3	CAISERGGRGNGDTQYF	TGTGCCATCAGTGAGCGAGGGGGCAGGGGTAATGGTGATACGCAGTATTTT
NA	NA	TRBV5-4	TRBJ2-2	CASSFSIGEQGIGELFF	TGTGCCAGCAGCTTTTCGATCGGGGAACAGGGAATCGGGGAGCTGTTTTTT
NA	NA	TRBV7-8	TRBJ2-5	CASSLGRGSETQYF	TGTGCCAGCAGCTTAGGACGCGGGTCTGAGACCCAGTACTTC
NA	NA	TRBV10-3	TRBJ2-7	CATRGSYEQYF	TGTGCCACCCGAGGGAGCTACGAGCAGTACTTC
NA	TRBD1	TRBV6-2/TRBV6-3	TRBJ1-1	CASTSGTGNTEAFF	TGTGCCAGCACCTCTGGGACAGGGAACACTGAAGCTTTCTTT
NA	NA	TRBV12-3/TRBV12-4	TRBJ2-2	CASTPFGVLATGELFF	TGTGCCAGCACCCCGTTTGGGGTATTGGCCACCGGGGAGCTGTTTTTT
NA	TRBD1	TRBV18	TRBJ1-2	CASFTGTAPGSYGYTF	TGTGCCAGCTTCACCGGGACAGCACCGGGATCGTATGGCTACACCTTC
NA	NA	TRBV7-6	TRBJ2-5	CASSLKPAQETQYF	TGTGCCAGCAGCTTAAAGCCGGCACAAGAGACCCAGTACTTC
NA	NA	TRBV5-6	TRBJ2-2	CARIELGTGITGELFF	TGTGCCCGCATTGAGTTGGGGACGGGGATCACCGGGGAGCTGTTTTTT
NA	NA	TRBV12-3/TRBV12-4	TRBJ1-1	CASSRGQNTEAFF	TGTGCCAGCAGCCGGGGACAGAACACTGAAGCTTTCTTT
NA	NA	TRBV10-2	TRBJ2-7	CASSESPAYEQYF	TGCGCCAGCAGTGAGTCACCGGCCTACGAGCAGTACTTC
NA	NA	TRBV4-2	TRBJ1-2	CASSQDLGMGGYTF	TGTGCCAGCAGCCAAGATCTGGGAATGGGGGGCTACACCTTC
NA	NA	TRBV19	TRBJ1-5	CASSRHLGRALSNQPQHF	TGTGCCAGTAGTAGACATCTAGGCAGGGCCCTTTCCAATCAGCCCCAGCATTTT
NA	NA	TRBV23-1	TRBJ1-1	CATIILRDLNTEAFF	TGCGCCACCATCATACTCAGGGATTTGAACACTGAAGCTTTCTTT
NA	TRBD2	TRBV29-1	TRBJ2-1	CSVNGASGNNEQFF	TGCAGCGTGAATGGGGCTAGCGGGAACAATGAGCAGTTCTTC
NA	NA	TRBV11-2	TRBJ2-7	CASSSGLIKEQYF	TGTGCCAGCAGCTCGGGACTGATCAAGGAGCAGTACTTC
NA	TRBD1	TRBV29-1	TRBJ2-5	CSYTGGRETQYF	TGCAGCTACACAGGGGGAAGAGAGACCCAGTACTTC
once	NA	TRBV5-6	TRBJ2-5	CASSRGFETQYF	TGTGCCAGCAGCCGGGGGTTCGAGACCCAGTACTTC
once	NA	TRBV12-3/TRBV12-4	TRBJ2-1	CASSFRRHEQFF	TGTGCCAGCAGTTTCCGACGACATGAGCAGTTCTTC
NA	NA	TRBV18	TRBJ2-7	CASSPRASPTYEQYF	TGTGCCAGCTCACCCCGGGCCTCTCCTACCTACGAGCAGTACTTC
NA	NA	TRBV19	TRBJ2-3	CASKSRGYSTDTQYF	TGTGCCAGTAAGTCCAGGGGATACAGCACAGATACGCAGTATTTT
NA	NA	TRBV7-9	TRBJ1-5	CASSSSGAQPQHF	TGTGCCAGCAGCTCAAGTGGAGCCCAGCCCCAGCATTTT
NA	TRBD1	TRBV5-1	TRBJ1-1	CASSAGGPNTEAFF	TGCGCCAGCAGCGCAGGGGGGCCGAACACTGAAGCTTTCTTT
once	TRBD1	TRBV19	TRBJ2-7	CASSEQGASLYEQYF	TGTGCCAGTTCCGAACAGGGGGCCTCTCTCTACGAGCAGTACTTC
NA	TRBD2	TRBV5-1	TRBJ2-1	CASSFELAENEQFF	TGCGCCAGCAGCTTCGAGCTAGCGGAAAATGAGCAGTTCTTC